The source of this T cell receptor (beta chain) is a study of blood T cell repertoires in COVID-19. Study-level information: There were acute and convalescent COVID-19 samples, and they came from the United States, Italy and Spain.

The length of the CDR3 is 16 residues. The ends lost 5 bases at V and 0 bases at J; junction bases unmatched: 4. From germline, CDR1 is MNHEY and CDR2 SMNVEV (reference sequence). Generated by immunoSEQ multiplex PCR, the TCRdb table keeps only in-frame clones and is missing some. The sample lists fewer than 100,000 clones, around 92% occurring once. Details on this clone: Other DNA sequences in this sample translate to the same CDR3.

This receptor was identified in a woman in her fifties or sixties in a cohort sampled during active COVID-19. V and J are TRBV27 and TRBJ2-1; 10 nucleotides line up with TRBD2. Sequencing used peripheral blood. In nucleotides, the CDR3 is TGTGCCAGCAGTCCATTAGCGGGAGGCTCCTACAATGAGCAGTTCTTC. The encoded protein is CASSPLAGGSYNEQFF.